These 6 T cell receptor beta chains originate from one sample sequenced in a study of T cell clonality in common variable immunodeficiency. Clones were sequenced by immunoSEQ multiplex PCR, and TCRdb holds only the in-frame ones, with some missing. Observed in the sample are 35,000 or so clones, none of them singletons. Sequenced material: peripheral blood mononuclear cells. The receptor source for this set is a person between 18 and 69 years old in good health.

This clone came up many times. The read falls 3 residues short of the CDR3 end, and the missing part is taken from the germline J gene. The rearrangement uses TRBV18 and TRBJ1-6; D unresolved. Germline values: CDR1 KGHSH, CDR2 LQKENI. Trimming pared 5 bases from V and 0 bases from J, leaving 14 bases between. CDR3 length: 17 amino acids. Partial CDR3 DNA: TGTGCCAGCTCAACGACGGGTCTGAGCTCCTATAATTCACCC. This gives the protein CASSTTGLSSYNSP. In full, the CDR3 is CASSTTGLSSYNSPLHF.

This clone was observed a handful of times. A far larger clone is only one base removed, so a read error is likely. The CDR3 end lies 3 residues beyond the end of the read and is filled in from the germline J gene. The rearrangement joins TRBV19 to TRBJ2-2; possibly TRBD2 for D (7 bases). CDR1 LNHDA and CDR2 SQIVND come from the germline V gene (reference sequence). The CDR3 is made up of 15 amino acids. V was shortened by 6 bases and J by 0 bases, with 11 bases between the two germline ends. This chain's CDR3 is CASRRGGSNTGELFF. The covered CDR3 bases are TGTGCCAGTAGAAGGGGGGGATCGAACACCGGGGAG.

This clone was recorded at least ten times. The read ends 3 residues before the CDR3 terminus; that terminus is restored from the germline J gene. The same CDR3 also results from other DNA sequences found in this sample. This rearrangement joins TRBV7-2 to TRBJ1-6, with D possibly matching TRBD1 (5 bases). Germline CDR1 is SGHTA and CDR2 is FQGNSA. The V end was cut by 10 bases, the J end by 3 bases, with 13 bases between. The CDR3 loop spans 14 amino acids. CDR3 region: CATQQALYNSPLHF. The CDR3 DNA, read in part, is TGTGCCACACAACAGGCCCTCTATAATTCACCC.

This clone was observed at least ten times. The read stops 3 residues short of the end of the CDR3; the missing end is completed from the germline J gene. At the DNA level, this CDR3 is encoded by other sequences in the same sample as well. J is TRBJ1-3 and V is TRBV7-8; D might be TRBD1 (5 bases). Trimming cost V 5 bases and J 0 bases, with 14 bases left between them. In germline, CDR1 is SGHVS, CDR2 FQNEAQ. The CDR3 consists of 16 residues. Partial CDR3 DNA: TGTGCCAGCAGCCCAGCGGGACCGACCTCTGGAAACACC. This encodes CASSPAGPTSGNT. The entire CDR3 is CASSPAGPTSGNTIYF.

This clone was recorded at least ten times. Incomplete CDR3 DNA: TGTGCCAGCCATACAGGGTTTGGTACTGAA. Amino acid sequence: CASHTGFGTE. The full CDR3 reads CASHTGFGTEAFF. This chain connects TRBV14 to TRBJ1-1, with a weak D call TRBD1 (6 bases). The read gets to within 3 residues of the CDR3 end, and the germline J gene fills in the rest. This CDR3 has 13 residues. Per the germline V gene, CDR1 is SGHDN and CDR2 is FVKESK. The ends were cut back, 8 bases at V and 5 bases at J, with 15 bases in the middle.

Comments on this clone: The read halts 3 residues ahead of the CDR3 end, with the missing end drawn from the germline J gene. The rearrangement links TRBV5-6 to TRBJ1-1; D is possibly TRBD1 (6 bases). This CDR3 comprises 14 residues. Between the trimmed V and J ends, which lost 5 bases and 5 bases, there was a span of 16 bases. The V gene's germline CDR1 is SGHDT and CDR2 YYEEEE. This chain's CDR3 is CASRGGRRGTEAFF. The CDR3 DNA, read in part, is TGTGCCAGCAGAGGGGGACGGCGGGGGACTGAA.